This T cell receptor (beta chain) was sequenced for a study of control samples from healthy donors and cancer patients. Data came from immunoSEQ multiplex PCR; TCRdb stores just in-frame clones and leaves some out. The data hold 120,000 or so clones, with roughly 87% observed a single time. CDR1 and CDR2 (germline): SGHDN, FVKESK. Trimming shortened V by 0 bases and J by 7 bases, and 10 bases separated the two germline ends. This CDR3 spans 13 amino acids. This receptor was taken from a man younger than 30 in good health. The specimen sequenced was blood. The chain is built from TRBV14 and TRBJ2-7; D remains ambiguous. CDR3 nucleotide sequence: TGTGCCAGCAGCCAAGAGATTGTGGGTGAGCAGTACTTC. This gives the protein CASSQEIVGEQYF.